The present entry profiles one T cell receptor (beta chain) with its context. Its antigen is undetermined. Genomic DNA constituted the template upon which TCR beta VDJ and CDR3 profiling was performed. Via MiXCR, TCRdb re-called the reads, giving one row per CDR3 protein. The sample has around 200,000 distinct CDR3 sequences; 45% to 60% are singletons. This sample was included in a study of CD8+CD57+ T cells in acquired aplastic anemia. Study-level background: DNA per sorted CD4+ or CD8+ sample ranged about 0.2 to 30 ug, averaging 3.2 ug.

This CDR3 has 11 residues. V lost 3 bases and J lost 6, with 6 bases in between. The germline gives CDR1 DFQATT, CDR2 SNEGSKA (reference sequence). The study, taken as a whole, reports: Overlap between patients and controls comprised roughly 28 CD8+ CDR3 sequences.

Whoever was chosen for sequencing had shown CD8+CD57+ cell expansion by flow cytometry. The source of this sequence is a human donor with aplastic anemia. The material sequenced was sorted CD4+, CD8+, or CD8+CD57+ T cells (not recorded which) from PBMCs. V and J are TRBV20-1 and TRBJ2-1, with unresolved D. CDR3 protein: CSARGLNEQFF. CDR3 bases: TGCAGTGCTAGGGGCCTCAATGAGCAGTTCTTC.